The rows below give T cell receptor beta chains drawn from one sample of a study of T cells expressing NK-cell markers. TCRdb re-called the 5' RACE reads and shows each CDR3 protein once, DNA omitted. This table holds about 190,000 distinct CDR3 sequences. Sequenced sample: blood T cells: a sorted CD56 or NKG2C T cell subset, CD4+ or CD8+ T cells, or bulk PBMC T cells (not recorded which). Source of these receptors: a man aged 18-75 years in good health. The CDR3 runs from the conserved cysteine through the conserved F or W.

>TRBV4-1|20|TRBJ2-6
CASSQRGTGQTNSGANVLTF
>TRBV12-3/TRBV12-4|13|TRBJ1-3
CASSLARGGTIYF
>TRBV12-3/TRBV12-4|13|TRBJ2-5
CASSGGLAGVKYF
>TRBV5-1|13|TRBJ2-1
CASSENRGNEQFF
>TRBV6-2/TRBV6-3|15|TRBJ2-7
CASSYARWGTYEQYF
>TRBV21-1|14|TRBJ1-6
CARISDRDNSPLHF
>TRBV18|16|TRBJ1-1
CASSPPQGAWNTEAFF
>TRBV7-7|13|TRBJ2-2
CASSLGYTGELFF
>TRBV3-1|15|TRBJ2-2
CASSQDRYYTGELFF
>TRBV9|14|TRBJ1-5
CASSVGTTGQPQHF
>TRBV6-5|13|TRBJ2-7
CASSWGSDYEQYF
>TRBV6-5|14|TRBJ1-5
CASSLEGAHQPQHF
>TRBV9|15|TRBJ2-5
CASSVGQGLLETQYF
>TRBV12-3/TRBV12-4|15|TRBJ1-5
CASSLGQGLAQPQHF
>TRBV18|15|TRBJ2-7
CASSPDGRTADEQYF
>TRBV5-4|14|TRBJ1-2
CASSLGQGNKGYTF
>TRBV2|13|TRBJ1-5
CASSEGWLQPQHF